This entry concerns a single T cell receptor (beta chain). This record comes from a study of blood T cell repertoires in COVID-19. Study-level background: From T cells, B-cell-depleted T cells, or PBMCs came the material, which was cDNA or gDNA.

Repertoires were generated with immunoSEQ multiplex PCR, while TCRdb's copy carries only in-frame clones and drops some. This sample has about 500,000 clones, with 85% to 90% found just once. Germline CDR1 is SGDLS and CDR2 is YYNGEE. V was trimmed by 4 bases and J by 2 bases, leaving 10 bases between them. This CDR3 contains 13 residues. The Seattle patients, enrolled during active infection, were followed longitudinally. Specimen: peripheral blood. The chain couples TRBV9 to TRBJ2-7; D perhaps matches TRBD2 (5 bases). The sequence was obtained from a woman between 50 and 59 years old with COVID-19, enrolled during active disease. CDR3 sequence reads: CASSPRDPYEQYF. CDR3 in DNA: TGTGCCAGCAGCCCTCGGGATCCCTACGAGCAGTACTTC.